Each of the 26 T cell receptor beta chains below was sequenced from the same sample in a study of OX40 agonist ivuxolimab in advanced cancers. Sequencing was performed with immunoSEQ multiplex PCR; in TCRdb, only in-frame clones are kept and a portion is missing. Among about 79,000 clones listed, approximately 92% were seen once. The sequencing here drew on CD4+ or CD8+ T cells sorted from blood, taken in a trial of the OX40 agonist ivuxolimab. Source of these receptors: an adult with an advanced solid tumor such as melanoma, head and neck, liver or kidney cancer.

The CDR3 DNA sequence: TGCGCCAGCAGCCCGGTAGCGGGCGGACAAGCTCACGAGCAGTACTTC. Its protein is CASSPVAGGQAHEQYF. The chain is built from TRBV5-1 and TRBJ2-7; 7 bases fit TRBD2. This CDR3 has 16 amino acids. Per the germline V gene, CDR1 is SGHRS and CDR2 is YFSETQ. V lost 4 bases and J lost 5; bases outside the gene matches: 15.

The V call is TRBV11-2, the J call TRBJ2-3; 9 bases align to TRBD2. Germline loops: CDR1 SGHAT, CDR2 FQNNGV. The CDR3 loop spans 16 amino acids. J lost 6 bases, V lost 1 base, and 8 bases had no gene match. In DNA form, the CDR3 reads TGTGCCAGCAGCTTAGCTAGCGGGATCTCTGGGGATACGCAGTATTTT. This gives the protein CASSLASGISGDTQYF.

The chain is built from TRBV27 and TRBJ1-1; possibly TRBD1 for D (5 bases). V dropped 8 bases and J dropped 3 bases, with 10 bases sitting between them. CDR3 length: 12 residues. In germline, CDR1 is MNHEY, CDR2 SMNVEV (reference sequence). CDR3 in DNA: TGTGCCAGCCCCCGGGGGGACACTGAAGCTTTCTTT. It yields the protein CASPRGDTEAFF.

The chain's CDR3 is CASSLSGARGLEQYF. The CDR3 region has the DNA TGTGCCAGCAGTTTATCAGGGGCCCGGGGGCTGGAGCAGTACTTC. This chain joins TRBV27 and TRBJ2-7; D tentatively fits TRBD1 or TRBD2 (6 bases each). This CDR3 region has 15 residues. Trimming stripped 0 bases from V and 7 bases from J, with 16 bases between. Germline CDR1 is MNHEY and CDR2 is SMNVEV (reference sequence).

V gene TRBV7-3 combines with J gene TRBJ2-7; D ambiguous. Germline CDR1 SGHTA, CDR2 FQGTGA. V lost 1 base, J lost 2 bases, and 15 bases lay in between. The CDR3 is 16 residues long. This CDR3 is CASSLNPNSPPYEQYF. The DNA of the CDR3 is TGTGCCAGCAGCTTAAACCCGAACTCACCACCCTACGAGCAGTACTTC.

The V gene is TRBV4-1, the J gene TRBJ2-7; weak D call: TRBD2 (6 bases). The CDR3 is made up of 15 amino acids. The germline V gene encodes CDR1 MGHRA and CDR2 YSYEKL. The germline V and J ends were trimmed by 4 bases and 4 bases, with 17 bases remaining between them. Here the CDR3 reads CASSLRSGAGYEQYF. In DNA, the CDR3 is TGCGCCAGCAGCCTCCGTAGTGGGGCGGGATACGAGCAGTACTTC.

This clone was observed once. V and J are TRBV9 and TRBJ2-7; 9 nucleotides align to TRBD2. The germline V gene encodes CDR1 SGDLS and CDR2 YYNGEE. The CDR3 contains 15 residues. J gave up 7 bases and V 0 bases, and 8 bases lay outside the gene matches. In DNA form, the CDR3 reads TGTGCCAGCAGCGTAGATTGGGCGGGAGGGCAAGAGCAGTACTTC. Residues: CASSVDWAGGQEQYF.

This chain links TRBV7-3 with TRBJ2-5; TRBD2 matches at 10 bases. From germline, CDR1 is SGHTA and CDR2 FQGTGA. The length of the CDR3 is 15 residues. Trimming removed 5 bases from V and 3 bases from J; junction bases left unmatched: 6. CDR3 residues: CASSRGLAEKETQYF. DNA for the CDR3: TGTGCCAGCAGCCGTGGACTAGCGGAAAAAGAGACCCAGTACTTC.

The chain joins TRBV5-1 to TRBJ2-3, with a tentative D call TRBD1 (6 bases). The CDR3 has 18 residues. Germline CDR1 SGHRS, CDR2 YFSETQ. Trimming took off 2 bases at V and 0 bases at J, with 19 bases between the two ends. The CDR3 sequence is CASSFVPGHIFSTDTQYF. As DNA, the CDR3 is TGCGCCAGCAGCTTCGTCCCGGGACACATTTTTAGCACAGATACGCAGTATTTT.

The V call is TRBV6-4, the J call TRBJ2-5; 8 bases are a match to TRBD1. From germline, CDR1 is MRHNA and CDR2 SNTAGT. The CDR3 totals 14 residues. V was clipped by 2 bases and J by 5 bases; unmatched bases: 4. The CDR3 nucleotides are TGTGCCAGCAGTGACGTGGCAGGGGGCGAGACCCAGTACTTC. This codes for CASSDVAGGETQYF.

The V and J genes are TRBV15 and TRBJ1-6; maybe TRBD1 (6 bases). Trimming took 3 bases from V and 5 from J, leaving 8 bases between them. There are 14 residues in the CDR3. CDR1 and CDR2 from the germline V gene are LNHNV and YYDKDF (reference sequence). The CDR3 protein is CATSRGGHNSPLHF. As DNA, the CDR3 is TGTGCCACCAGCAGGGGGGGCCATAATTCACCCCTCCACTTT.

This rearrangement joins TRBV5-6 to TRBJ2-5; unclear D gene. Germline V lookup: CDR1 SGHDT, CDR2 YYEEEE. The CDR3 is 12 amino acids. V dropped 1 base and J dropped 5 bases, with 6 bases sitting between them. DNA of the CDR3: TGTGCCAGCAGCTTGTTAGTGGAGACCCAGTACTTC. It encodes CASSLLVETQYF. Looking up the rest from reference TRBV5-6 and TRBJ2-5 gives the full variable domain: DAGVTQSPTHLIKTRGQQVTLRCSPKSGHDTVSWYQQALGQGPQFIFQYYEEEERQRGNFPDRFSGHQFPNYSSELNVNALLLGDSALYLCASSLLVETQYFGPGTRLLVL.

The rearrangement joins TRBV28 to TRBJ2-5; 9 bases fit TRBD1. Germline trimming cut 5 bases from V and 7 bases from J; bases unmatched to any gene: 11. The CDR3 has 15 residues. Germline CDR1 and CDR2: MDHEN and SYDVKM. CDR3 region: CASSRIYRGQGTQYF. In nucleotides, the CDR3 is TGTGCCAGCAGTCGGATATACAGGGGGCAGGGGACCCAGTACTTC.

CDR3 sequence: CASRGTSGSVNGELFF. CDR3 DNA: TGCGCCAGCAGGGGGACTAGCGGGAGTGTAAACGGGGAGCTGTTTTTT. This rearrangement joins TRBV5-1 to TRBJ2-2; the match to TRBD2 covers 14 bases. From germline, CDR1 is SGHRS and CDR2 YFSETQ. The CDR3 sequence is 16 residues long. Losses at the gene ends were 5 bases for V and 7 bases for J; bases not matched to a gene: 7. The variable domain in full, with the rest retrieved from reference TRBV5-1 and TRBJ2-2, is KAGVTQTPRYLIKTRGQQVTLSCSPISGHRSVSWYQQTPGQGLQFLFEYFSETQRNKGNFPGRFSGRQFSNSRSEMNVSTLELGDSALYLCASRGTSGSVNGELFFGEGSRLTVL.

This rearrangement joins TRBV28 to TRBJ1-5; TRBD1 matches 8 bases. Trimming removed 8 bases from V and 2 bases from J; junction bases left unmatched: 14. Germline-derived CDR1 and CDR2 are MDHEN and SYDVKM. The CDR3 covers 17 residues. CDR3 protein: CASRTPRTGKGNQPQHF. For the CDR3, the DNA is TGTGCCAGCCGTACCCCCCGGACAGGGAAGGGCAATCAGCCCCAGCATTTT.

The chain has TRBV9 and TRBJ2-7; D is possibly TRBD2 (6 bases). CDR1 is SGDLS, CDR2 YYNGEE, per germline. CDR3 length: 16 amino acids. V was trimmed by 1 base and J by 1 base, leaving 15 bases between them. The CDR3 DNA reads TGTGCCAGCAGCGTAAGCGTGGCGGGACCTTCCTACGAGCAGTACTTC. This translates into CASSVSVAGPSYEQYF.

This clone was seen just once. The rearrangement joins TRBV30 to TRBJ1-1; possibly TRBD1 for D (6 bases). CDR3 size: 13 residues. CDR1 is GTSNPN and CDR2 is SVGIG in the germline V gene (reference sequence). V was clipped by 2 bases and J by 1 base, with 8 bases between them. The CDR3 spells CAWSQGSNTEAFF. CDR3 nucleotides: TGTGCCTGGAGTCAGGGGTCGAACACTGAAGCTTTCTTT.

The J gene is TRBJ2-6, the V gene TRBV19; D might be TRBD1 (6 bases). The CDR3 runs 17 residues. Trimming shortened V by 5 bases and J by 3 bases, and 17 bases separated the two germline ends. Germline V lookup: CDR1 LNHDA, CDR2 SQIVND (reference sequence). The DNA of the CDR3 is TGTGCCAGTAGTGAAACGACAGGAAGCGGTGGGGCCAACGTCCTGACTTTC. It translates to CASSETTGSGGANVLTF.

This clone was found once. The V and J genes are TRBV6-5 and TRBJ2-7; D gene ambiguous. The CDR3 covers 14 residues. The germline V gene encodes CDR1 MNHEY and CDR2 SVGAGI. V lost 2 bases to trimming and J lost 4 bases, with 12 bases between them. For the CDR3, the DNA is TGTGCCAGCAGTTACAGTACAGTACCTTACGAGCAGTACTTC. This sequence encodes CASSYSTVPYEQYF.

The rearrangement joins TRBV7-2 to TRBJ2-3; no firm D call. The V and J ends lost 5 bases and 7 bases respectively, with 25 bases between them. CDR3 length: 17 residues. The germline V gene has CDR1 SGHTA and CDR2 FQGNSA. The CDR3 loop is CASSQTVSKPFFHTQYF. CDR3 nucleotide sequence: TGTGCCAGCAGCCAGACGGTGTCTAAACCATTCTTTCATACGCAGTATTTT.

The V and J genes are TRBV28 and TRBJ2-7; 9 bases align to TRBD2. Germline CDR1 reads MDHEN; CDR2 reads SYDVKM. This CDR3 is 15 amino acids long. V gave up 4 bases and J gave up 7 bases; unmatched junction bases: 11. The CDR3 protein is CASSSGVREGWEQYF. For the CDR3, the DNA is TGTGCCAGCAGTTCGGGGGTGCGGGAGGGCTGGGAGCAGTACTTC.

The gene calls are TRBV30 and TRBJ2-1; 12 nucleotides align to TRBD1. The CDR3 contains 14 residues. The junction had 8 bases not matched to a gene; V was cut back by 5 bases and J by 9 bases. Germline-derived CDR1 and CDR2 are GTSNPN and SVGIG (reference sequence). The CDR3 DNA sequence: TGTGCCTGGGGGCCCGGGACAGGGGGCTTTGAGCAGTTCTTC. Encoded protein: CAWGPGTGGFEQFF.

The J gene is TRBJ2-3, the V gene TRBV11-2, with 11 bases aligning to TRBD2. Germline CDR1 is SGHAT and CDR2 is FQNNGV. The CDR3 spans 14 residues. Unmatched junction bases numbered 4, after V lost 6 bases and J lost 5 bases. CDR3: CASRRLAGKDTQYF. The CDR3 DNA is TGTGCCAGCAGACGACTAGCGGGAAAAGATACGCAGTATTTT.

V gene TRBV28 combines with J gene TRBJ2-3; weak D call: TRBD2 (7 bases). Germline CDR1 MDHEN, CDR2 SYDVKM. Trimming stripped 6 bases from V and 8 bases from J, with 18 bases between. The CDR3 is 14 amino acids. The CDR3 DNA reads as TGTGCCAGCAGGCCAGCTGGGGGGGGCGGTACGCAGTATTTT. Encoded protein: CASRPAGGGGTQYF.

V gene TRBV6-4 combines with J gene TRBJ2-1, with 12 nucleotides matching TRBD2. With 4 bases clipped from V and 8 bases from J, the junction kept 12 bases outside the gene matches. CDR1 MRHNA and CDR2 SNTAGT come from the germline V gene. The CDR3 is made up of 17 amino acids. This CDR3 is CASSVLAGGTEIHEQFF. The CDR3 DNA reads TGTGCCAGCAGTGTGCTAGCGGGAGGGACGGAAATCCATGAGCAGTTCTTC.

V is TRBV10-1 and J is TRBJ2-5; 12 bases map to TRBD2. The CDR3 totals 14 residues. Trimming cost V 5 bases and J 4 bases; bases outside gene matches: 2. CDR1 and CDR2 (germline): WNHNN, SYGVQD (reference sequence). CDR3 DNA: TGCGCCAGCAGTCCGGGACTAGCGGGAGAGACCCAGTACTTC. Encoded protein: CASSPGLAGETQYF.